The clone carrying this TCR beta chain was recorded once. Deletions cut 3 bases from V and 1 base from J, with 12 bases between. This CDR3 is built from 15 residues. Germline CDR1 is SNHLY and CDR2 is FYNNEI. This sample was included in a study of shared clonotypes between healthy human individuals. All donors qualified as healthy HIV-negative adults and had experienced no recent acute infections or vaccinations. Within Nashville, Tennessee resided all donors, each a Caucasian adult. When replicate PCRs were run on sorted subsets, they used about 200 ng DNA, approximately 33,000 T cell genomes. Methods used by the authors: In the immunoSEQ data, sequences were junction-only and lacked quality scores, so filtering differed. TCRdb keeps only in-frame clones here, not all; method: immunoSEQ multiplex PCR. That table gives V, J and clone size, and the DNA gave D and trimming. The table shows fewer than 2.5 million clones, with 90% to 95% occurring only once.

The receptor comes from a man aged 18 to 29 in good health. Some clones in this sample may be carry-over from other donors' samples. The rearrangement joins TRBV2 to TRBJ1-1; D is possibly TRBD1 (5 bases). Sequencing was done on a sample of naive CD4+ T cells from PBMCs. Subset denoted: CD45RA+ positively selected. CDR3: CASSDQGPKNTEAFF. The DNA of the CDR3 is TGTGCCAGCAGTGATCAGGGACCGAAGAACACTGAAGCTTTCTTT.